The 20 T cell receptor beta chains in this list originate from one sample, sequenced in a study of blood T cell repertoires in COVID-19. Some clones are missing from TCRdb's copy, which holds only in-frame ones; the method was immunoSEQ multiplex PCR. The table records about 140,000 clones, approximately 87% of them present only once. The specimen was PBMCs or T cells enriched from blood (not recorded which). The receptors stem from a man between 60 and 70 years old who had recovered from COVID-19.

This chain connects TRBV5-1 to TRBJ2-1; TRBD1 matches at 9 bases. The CDR3 extends over 14 amino acids. Germline V lookup: CDR1 SGHRS, CDR2 YFSETQ. V trimming: 3 bases; J trimming: 8 bases; junction bases outside the gene matches: 6. The CDR3 protein is CASSSGQGSDEQFF. In nucleotides, the CDR3 is TGCGCCAGCAGCTCTGGACAGGGGAGTGATGAGCAGTTCTTC.

The J gene is TRBJ2-7, the V gene TRBV12-3 or TRBV12-4; D call uncertain. The CDR3 runs 12 residues. The V end lost 6 bases, the J end lost 3 bases, and 9 bases lay between the germline ends. Here the CDR3 reads CASSSDNYEQYF. DNA for the CDR3: TGTGCCAGCAGCTCCGACAACTACGAGCAGTACTTC.

The chain has TRBV9 and TRBJ1-1, with a possible D match to TRBD1 (5 bases). CDR3 length: 14 amino acids. Germline CDR1 and CDR2: SGDLS and YYNGEE. Trimming took off 3 bases at V and 3 bases at J, with 12 bases between the two ends. DNA of the CDR3: TGTGCCAGCAGCGCCAGGGTAAGGGACACTGAAGCTTTCTTT. Its protein is CASSARVRDTEAFF.

The genes are TRBV19 and TRBJ1-1, with D perhaps matching TRBD1 (5 bases). The CDR3 covers 16 residues. Trimming removed 4 bases from V and 0 bases from J, with 15 bases in between. CDR1 is LNHDA and CDR2 is SQIVND in the germline V gene (reference sequence). The CDR3 DNA reads TGTGCCAGTAGTAAAAGGACGGGACTCATGAACACTGAAGCTTTCTTT. It specifies CASSKRTGLMNTEAFF.

The chain joins TRBV19 to TRBJ1-5, with 10 bases lining up with TRBD1. CDR3 length: 16 amino acids. The germline V gene has CDR1 LNHDA and CDR2 SQIVND (reference sequence). With V trimmed by 5 bases and J by 8 bases, 12 bases remained unmatched. CDR3 loop: CASSQSGTGAAEPQHF. As DNA, the CDR3 is TGTGCCAGTAGTCAATCTGGGACAGGGGCCGCGGAGCCCCAGCATTTT.

This clone was seen a single time. V gene TRBV9 combines with J gene TRBJ1-2; D gene uncertain. This CDR3 is built from 14 residues. CDR1 SGDLS and CDR2 YYNGEE come from the germline V gene. V lost 4 bases and J 2 bases, leaving 12 bases between the germline ends. CDR3 DNA sequence: TGTGCCAGCAGCCCCAGGTGGGCCAACTATGGCTACACCTTC. Translating it yields CASSPRWANYGYTF.

The table lists this clone with a count of one. The rearrangement links TRBV7-9 to TRBJ2-1; 10 nucleotides line up with TRBD2. CDR3 size: 13 residues. Losses at the gene ends were 1 base for V and 13 bases for J; bases not matched to a gene: 4. Germline V gene sequence: CDR1 SEHNR, CDR2 FQNEAQ (reference sequence). CDR3 DNA: TGTGCCAGCAGCTTAGGCCTAGCGGGAGTCCAGTTCTTC. Residues: CASSLGLAGVQFF.

This clone was seen only a few times. The DNA for the CDR3 is TGCGCCAGCAGTACGACCGGGACATACTACGAGCAGTACTTC. Residues: CASSTTGTYYEQYF. This chain joins TRBV4-1 and TRBJ2-7; tentative D call: TRBD1 (6 bases). The germline V gene has CDR1 MGHRA and CDR2 YSYEKL. This CDR3 has 14 residues. Between the trimmed V and J ends, which lost 6 bases and 3 bases, there was a span of 15 bases.

CDR3 coding DNA: TGTGCCAGCAGCCGGGATTTGGACAGAGTCGAAGCTTTCTTT. Its translation: CASSRDLDRVEAFF. The chain has TRBV4-2 and TRBJ1-1; D may be TRBD1 (6 bases). Germline lookup yields CDR1 LGHNA and CDR2 YNFKEQ. The V gene lost 4 bases and the J gene lost 8 bases, with 17 bases spanning the gap. The CDR3 contains 14 residues.

The chain recombines TRBV30 with TRBJ2-1; 10 nucleotides match TRBD1. The junction had 9 bases not matched to a gene; V was cut back by 0 bases and J by 10 bases. Germline CDR1 is GTSNPN and CDR2 is SVGIG (reference sequence). The CDR3 spans 15 residues. This chain's CDR3 is CAWSVFDRGPGEQFF. The CDR3 DNA reads as TGTGCCTGGAGTGTGTTTGACAGGGGGCCCGGAGAGCAGTTCTTC.

The chain combines TRBV2 with TRBJ2-7; 9 bases are shared with TRBD2. J was trimmed by 4 bases and V by 3 bases; bases with no gene match: 4. Germline assignment: CDR1 SNHLY and CDR2 FYNNEI. The CDR3 covers 14 residues. The DNA for the CDR3 is TGTGCCAGCAGTGAGGGACTAGCTGTATACGAGCAGTACTTC. This encodes CASSEGLAVYEQYF.

This clone was seen once. V gene TRBV5-6 combines with J gene TRBJ2-7, with TRBD2 matching over 9 bases. This CDR3 is 16 amino acids long. Germline-derived CDR1 and CDR2 are SGHDT and YYEEEE. The V segment lost 4 bases and the J segment 2 bases; nucleotides outside the gene matches: 10. The CDR3 coding sequence is TGTGCCAGCAGCCCGGCTGGGCTAGCGGGAACCTACGAGCAGTACTTC. Residues: CASSPAGLAGTYEQYF.

This chain uses TRBV5-1 with TRBJ1-2; D is possibly TRBD1 (6 bases). Germline V lookup: CDR1 SGHRS, CDR2 YFSETQ. With 6 bases removed from V and 2 bases from J, the gap between germline ends came to 14 bases. The CDR3 extends over 14 amino acids. CDR3 loop: CASTLGTKNYGYTF. The CDR3 bases are TGCGCCAGCACCTTAGGGACAAAGAACTATGGCTACACCTTC.

This chain uses TRBV5-4 with TRBJ1-4; possible D gene TRBD1, 5 bases. CDR1 and CDR2 (germline): SGHNT, YYREEE (reference sequence). The V end lost 4 bases, the J end lost 0 bases, and 10 bases lay between the germline ends. The CDR3 is made up of 15 amino acids. The CDR3 region is CASSRGGATNEKLFF. CDR3 sequence (DNA): TGTGCCAGCAGCCGTGGGGGGGCAACTAATGAAAAACTGTTTTTT.

This CDR3 is CASSTGGGQPQHF. CDR3 nucleotide sequence: TGTGCCAGCAGCACAGGGGGCGGGCAGCCCCAGCATTTT. V is TRBV7-9 and J is TRBJ1-5; 9 bases fit TRBD1. In germline, CDR1 is SEHNR, CDR2 FQNEAQ (reference sequence). The CDR3 is 13 amino acids. V lost 5 bases and J lost 7; bases outside the gene matches: 3.

The genes are TRBV2 and TRBJ1-4; 7 bases fit TRBD1. Germline V CDR1 and CDR2: SNHLY, FYNNEI. Losses at the gene ends were 5 bases for V and 2 bases for J; bases not matched to a gene: 5. CDR3 length: 15 residues. The CDR3 DNA follows: TGTGCCAGCAGTAGACAGGGCGGTACTAATGAAAAACTGTTTTTT. It yields the protein CASSRQGGTNEKLFF. The whole variable domain, remainder taken from reference TRBV2 and TRBJ1-4, is EPEVTQTPSHQVTQMGQEVILRCVPISNHLYFYWYRQILGQKVEFLVSFYNNEISEKSEIFDDQFSVERPDGSNFTLKIRSTKLEDSAMYFCASSRQGGTNEKLFFGSGTQLSVL.

The chain carries TRBV28 and TRBJ1-5, with no clear D. Germline CDR1 reads MDHEN; CDR2 reads SYDVKM. The CDR3 contains 15 residues. V was cut by 5 bases and J by 3 bases, with 14 bases left in between. CDR3 region: CASSQMGIPNQPQHF. For the CDR3, the DNA is TGTGCCAGCAGTCAGATGGGCATCCCCAATCAGCCCCAGCATTTT.

The chain carries TRBV28 and TRBJ2-1; 10 bases are shared with TRBD2. The CDR3 sequence is 16 residues long. CDR1 and CDR2 (germline): MDHEN, SYDVKM. The junction had 14 bases not matched to a gene; V was cut back by 5 bases and J by 10 bases. Here the CDR3 DNA reads TGTGCCAGCAGTAGCCTGAGGACTAGCGGCTTGGGGGAGCAGTTCTTC. Protein product: CASSSLRTSGLGEQFF.

The chain is built from TRBV3-1 (or the pseudogene TRBV3-2) and TRBJ2-2; D unresolved. The germline CDR1 and CDR2 sequences are LGHDT and YNNKEL (reference sequence). V dropped 6 bases and J dropped 1 base, with 9 bases sitting between them. The CDR3 loop spans 14 amino acids. Here the CDR3 reads CASRFSGNTGELFF. DNA for the CDR3: TGTGCCAGCAGGTTCTCGGGGAACACCGGGGAGCTGTTTTTT.

The genes are TRBV18 and TRBJ2-7, with TRBD2 matching over 13 bases. J gave up 2 bases and V 5 bases, and 9 bases lay outside the gene matches. CDR1 is KGHSH and CDR2 is LQKENI in the germline V gene. The CDR3 has 17 residues. The CDR3 nucleotides read TGTGCCAGCTCAGAACTAGCGGGGGGGTTTTCCACCTACGAGCAGTACTTC. Encoded protein: CASSELAGGFSTYEQYF.